The 15 T cell receptor beta chains in this list originate from one sample, sequenced in a study of T-cell reconstitution after alpha-beta-depleted transplantation in children. Unique molecular identifiers were used to barcode this TCRbeta library. One entry per CDR3 protein results from TCRdb running MiXCR on the PCR reads. The sample shows roughly 100,000 distinct CDR3 sequences, 4.5% to 7.5% of them seen only once. This material consisted of PBMCs, mostly from graft donor cells, taken 60 days after TCRalphabeta/CD19-depleted stem cell transplant. These receptors all stem from a female patient aged 2-10 years who had a stem cell transplant for Fanconi anemia, so the T cells may come from the graft donor.

At least ten counts were recorded for this clonotype. The chain couples TRBV10-3 to TRBJ2-5, with a weak D call TRBD1 (5 bases). Trimming pared 7 bases from V and 3 bases from J, leaving 12 bases between. Germline V lookup: CDR1 ENHRY, CDR2 SYGVKD. CDR3 length: 13 residues. The CDR3 loop reads CAINGQGKETQYF. In DNA, the CDR3 is TGTGCCATCAACGGGCAGGGTAAAGAGACCCAGTACTTC.

The rearrangement links TRBV18 to TRBJ1-6; possibly TRBD1 for D (5 bases). The germline V gene has CDR1 KGHSH and CDR2 LQKENI. The V end lost 4 bases, the J end lost 6 bases, and 7 bases lay between the germline ends. The CDR3 totals 13 residues. This CDR3 reads CASSLGGNSPLHF. The CDR3 DNA sequence: TGTGCCAGCTCACTTGGGGGTAATTCACCCCTCCACTTT.

The table lists this clonotype with many counts. The rearrangement joins TRBV11-3 to TRBJ2-5; tentative D call: TRBD2 (6 bases). The V and J ends lost 0 bases and 4 bases respectively, with 9 bases between them. Germline CDR1 and CDR2: SGHNT and YENEEA. This CDR3 contains 14 residues. The CDR3 nucleotides read TGTGCCAGCAGCTTAGATGCGGGGTCAGAGACCCAGTACTTC. This gives the protein CASSLDAGSETQYF.

This clonotype was seen many times. V and J are TRBV20-1 and TRBJ2-7, with 9 bases lining up with TRBD1. V dropped 2 bases and J dropped 4; count of bases not matched to a gene: 6. This CDR3 has 14 residues. CDR1 is DFQATT and CDR2 is SNEGSKA in the germline V gene (reference sequence). The CDR3 spells CSARNRDRVYEQYF. The CDR3 nucleotides are TGCAGTGCTAGAAACCGGGACAGGGTTTACGAGCAGTACTTC.

This clonotype was seen repeatedly, ten times or more. V gene TRBV12-3 or TRBV12-4 combines with J gene TRBJ1-5; possible D gene TRBD1, 6 bases. There are 13 residues in the CDR3. The germline V and J ends were trimmed by 5 bases and 9 bases, with 14 bases remaining between them. CDR3 residues: CASSTLEGGPQHF. Here the CDR3 DNA reads TGTGCCAGCAGTACGCTAGAAGGGGGGCCCCAGCATTTT.

This clonotype has ten or more counts. The chain carries TRBV6-2 or TRBV6-3 and TRBJ2-3, with D possibly being TRBD2 (5 bases). The CDR3 sequence is 16 residues long. Trimming removed 2 bases from V and 0 bases from J, with 12 bases in between. Germline values: CDR1 MNHEY, CDR2 SVGEGT. CDR3 sequence (DNA): TGTGCCAGCAGTTACACGAGTGGGGAGAGCACAGATACGCAGTATTTT. Protein: CASSYTSGESTDTQYF.

This clonotype was detected only a few times. The V gene is TRBV6-6, the J gene TRBJ2-5; no clear D gene. The CDR3 consists of 13 residues. Trimming shortened V by 6 bases and J by 0 bases, and 8 bases separated the two germline ends. The germline V gene encodes CDR1 MNHNY and CDR2 SVGAGI (reference sequence). CDR3: CASRIGNQETQYF. The CDR3 nucleotides read TGTGCCAGCAGAATCGGAAACCAAGAGACCCAGTACTTC.

This clonotype has more than one count but fewer than ten. The gene calls are TRBV5-1 and TRBJ2-1; possible D gene TRBD2, 6 bases. CDR1 and CDR2 (germline): SGHRS, YFSETQ. Trimming pared 1 base from V and 2 bases from J, leaving 16 bases between. This CDR3 has 17 amino acids. CDR3 residues: CASSLRPGTEAYNEQFF. The CDR3 DNA reads as TGCGCCAGCAGCTTGAGGCCCGGGACTGAGGCCTACAATGAGCAGTTCTTC.

This clonotype was seen more than once but under ten times. The chain combines TRBV12-3 or TRBV12-4 with TRBJ2-7; D gene ambiguous. The CDR3 spans 14 residues. Trimming stripped 1 base from V and 3 bases from J, with 10 bases between. CDR3 loop: CASSLVGQHYEQYF. The CDR3 DNA reads as TGTGCCAGCAGTTTAGTAGGTCAGCACTACGAGCAGTACTTC.

This chain joins TRBV18 and TRBJ1-4; D uncertain. The germline gives CDR1 KGHSH, CDR2 LQKENI. CDR3 length: 13 residues. V shed 5 bases and J shed 3 bases, with 7 bases lying between them. Written as DNA, the CDR3 is TGTGCCAGCTCATTCGACTCTAATGAAAAACTGTTTTTT. Protein: CASSFDSNEKLFF.

The J gene is TRBJ1-2, the V gene TRBV27, with D possibly matching TRBD1 (6 bases). With 5 bases removed from V and 9 bases from J, the gap between germline ends came to 10 bases. CDR1 and CDR2 from the germline V gene are MNHEY and SMNVEV (reference sequence). This CDR3 spans 11 amino acids. The CDR3 DNA sequence: TGTGCCAGCAGTCAAGGGGGGCGCTACACCTTC. Encoded protein: CASSQGGRYTF.

This clonotype appeared a few times. V gene TRBV5-1 combines with J gene TRBJ2-5; 8 nucleotides agree with TRBD1. The J segment lost 1 base and the V segment lost 4 bases, leaving 6 bases of the junction unmatched. The CDR3 has 15 residues. CDR1 and CDR2 (germline): SGHRS, YFSETQ. CDR3 in DNA: TGCGCCAGCAGCCGAGGAACAGGGGGCCAAGAGACCCAGTACTTC. This encodes CASSRGTGGQETQYF. Full variable domain (missing parts from reference TRBV5-1 and TRBJ2-5): KAGVTQTPRYLIKTRGQQVTLSCSPISGHRSVSWYQQTPGQGLQFLFEYFSETQRNKGNFPGRFSGRQFSNSRSEMNVSTLELGDSALYLCASSRGTGGQETQYFGPGTRLLVL.

In its sample, this clonotype was seen many times. This chain links TRBV20-1 with TRBJ2-3; tentative D call: TRBD2 (6 bases). The germline V gene encodes CDR1 DFQATT and CDR2 SNEGSKA (reference sequence). CDR3 length equals 15 residues. Between the trimmed V and J ends, which lost 1 base and 7 bases, there was a span of 18 bases. Here the CDR3 DNA reads TGCAGTGCTAGAGGAGTGCCGGGGGTTTCGAATACGCAGTATTTT. It translates to CSARGVPGVSNTQYF.

This clonotype was seen at least ten times. V and J are TRBV7-2 and TRBJ1-1; no clear D gene. V was trimmed by 3 bases and J by 1 base, leaving 6 bases between them. Germline loops: CDR1 SGHTA, CDR2 FQGNSA. The CDR3 is 13 amino acids. CDR3 sequence: CASSFFPNTEAFF. CDR3 sequence (DNA): TGTGCCAGCAGCTTTTTTCCGAACACTGAAGCTTTCTTT.

This clonotype showed up many times. The V and J genes are TRBV11-2 and TRBJ2-5; TRBD1 is a possible D gene (5 bases). The CDR3 length is 15 residues. V lost 4 bases and J 5 bases, leaving 17 bases between the germline ends. Germline CDR1 is SGHAT and CDR2 is FQNNGV. The CDR3 DNA sequence: TGTGCCAGCAGCTCCGGAGCAGGGATCGGCGAGACCCAGTACTTC. The encoded protein is CASSSGAGIGETQYF.